Following are 15 T cell receptor beta chains from one sample sequenced in a study of OX40 agonist ivuxolimab in advanced cancers. TCRdb's table, derived via immunoSEQ multiplex PCR, lists solely in-frame clones and lacks some. The sample includes some 60,000 clones, approximately 90% of them seen just once. Source: CD4+ or CD8+ T cells sorted from blood, taken in a trial of the OX40 agonist ivuxolimab. The receptor set was obtained from an adult with an advanced solid tumor such as melanoma, head and neck, liver or kidney cancer.

J is TRBJ1-3 and V is TRBV19; TRBD1 is a possible D gene (5 bases). CDR3 size: 15 residues. Trimming removed 3 bases from V and 1 base from J, with 10 bases in between. Germline V gives CDR1 LNHDA, CDR2 SQIVND (reference sequence). The CDR3 spells CASSILGDSGNTIYF. For the CDR3, the DNA is TGTGCCAGTAGTATTCTAGGGGATTCTGGAAACACCATATATTTT.

The chain has TRBV27 and TRBJ2-7; D is unresolved. The CDR3 loop spans 11 amino acids. The germline CDR1 and CDR2 sequences are MNHEY and SMNVEV (reference sequence). The V end lost 7 bases, the J end lost 4 bases, and 8 bases lay between the germline ends. The DNA for the CDR3 is TGTGCCAGCAAAGCCGGTTACGAGCAGTACTTC. This gives the protein CASKAGYEQYF.

The rearrangement links TRBV28 to TRBJ2-7, with a tentative D call TRBD1 (5 bases). Trimming pared 2 bases from V and 2 bases from J, leaving 10 bases between. The CDR3 has 14 amino acids. CDR1 MDHEN and CDR2 SYDVKM come from the germline V gene. CDR3: CASSLLPGTYEQYF. DNA for the CDR3: TGTGCCAGCAGTTTACTTCCAGGGACCTACGAGCAGTACTTC.

The rearrangement uses TRBV2 and TRBJ1-4; D is unclear. V gave up 3 bases and J gave up 8 bases, with 10 bases separating them. The CDR3 contains 13 residues. The germline CDR1 and CDR2 sequences are SNHLY and FYNNEI. CDR3 in amino acids: CASSEGQPEKLFF. Here the CDR3 DNA reads TGTGCCAGCAGTGAGGGCCAGCCGGAAAAACTGTTTTTT.

In its sample, this clone was seen a few times. The J gene is TRBJ1-5, the V gene TRBV27, with D tentatively TRBD1 (5 bases). The V end was cut by 5 bases, the J end by 3 bases, with 11 bases between. The CDR3 is 14 residues long. Germline CDR1 is MNHEY and CDR2 is SMNVEV (reference sequence). This CDR3 is CASSPRQPNQPQHF. CDR3 nucleotide sequence: TGTGCCAGCAGTCCACGACAGCCCAATCAGCCCCAGCATTTT.

This CDR3 reads CASSLRGIAEAFF. The CDR3, as DNA: TGTGCCAGCAGTTTGAGGGGGATCGCTGAAGCTTTCTTT. The rearrangement uses TRBV27 and TRBJ1-1, with D perhaps matching TRBD1 (6 bases). This CDR3 has 13 amino acids. V was shortened by 3 bases and J by 6 bases, with 11 bases between the two germline ends. CDR1 and CDR2 from the germline V gene are MNHEY and SMNVEV (reference sequence).

The chain links TRBV19 to TRBJ1-5; D call uncertain. This CDR3 contains 15 residues. CDR1 and CDR2 (germline): LNHDA, SQIVND (reference sequence). V dropped 1 base and J dropped 0 bases, with 7 bases sitting between them. The CDR3 coding sequence is TGTGCCAGTAGTATAGTGAGTTATAGCAATCAGCCCCAGCATTTT. Translation gives CASSIVSYSNQPQHF.

This clone was picked up a small number of times. The chain carries TRBV7-9 and TRBJ1-1; D remains ambiguous. V was shortened by 0 bases and J by 3 bases, with 8 bases between the two germline ends. CDR3 length equals 14 residues. CDR1 and CDR2 (germline): SEHNR, FQNEAQ (reference sequence). CDR3 residues: CASSLAVGYTEAFF. CDR3 nucleotide sequence: TGTGCCAGCAGCTTAGCGGTAGGTTACACTGAAGCTTTCTTT. Drawing the rest from reference TRBV7-9 and TRBJ1-1, the complete variable domain is DTGVSQNPRHKITKRGQNVTFRCDPISEHNRLYWYRQTLGQGPEFLTYFQNEAQLEKSRLLSDRFSAERPKGSFSTLEIQRTEQGDSAMYLCASSLAVGYTEAFFGQGTRLTVV.

The chain is built from TRBV9 and TRBJ1-5; 8 bases fit TRBD1. CDR1 and CDR2 (germline): SGDLS, YYNGEE. The CDR3 is 15 residues long. V gave up 3 bases and J gave up 9 bases; unmatched junction bases: 11. DNA for the CDR3: TGTGCCAGCAGCGGTGGACAGGGCGGCATGGGGCCCCAGCATTTT. Its protein product is CASSGGQGGMGPQHF.

The gene calls are TRBV6-5 and TRBJ2-7, with 10 bases that match TRBD1. Germline V lookup: CDR1 MNHEY, CDR2 SVGAGI. Germline trimming cut 0 bases from V and 5 bases from J; bases unmatched to any gene: 7. CDR3 length: 16 amino acids. CDR3 sequence: CASSYSSGTGVDEQYF. The CDR3 nucleotides are TGTGCCAGCAGTTACTCATCCGGGACAGGGGTCGACGAGCAGTACTTC.

The count of this clone is one. V gene TRBV6-1 combines with J gene TRBJ2-7; D remains ambiguous. Trimming took 8 bases from V and 6 from J, leaving 5 bases between them. The CDR3 covers 9 residues. CDR1 and CDR2 (germline): MNHNS, SASEGT. CDR3: CASGPEQYF. DNA of the CDR3: TGTGCCAGCGGGCCCGAGCAGTACTTC.

V and J are TRBV27 and TRBJ2-7, with D perhaps matching TRBD1 (5 bases). Trimming cost V 2 bases and J 5 bases, with 13 bases left between them. The CDR3 runs 14 residues. Germline V gene sequence: CDR1 MNHEY, CDR2 SMNVEV (reference sequence). The CDR3 reads CASSLLRQGNEQYF. The CDR3 nucleotides are TGTGCCAGCAGTTTACTCAGGCAGGGAAACGAGCAGTACTTC.

This rearrangement joins TRBV19 to TRBJ2-3; 8 positions match TRBD1. CDR3 size: 14 residues. CDR1 LNHDA and CDR2 SQIVND come from the germline V gene (reference sequence). Trimming cost V 7 bases and J 3 bases; bases outside gene matches: 6. This CDR3 is CASTMDRETDTQYF. For the CDR3, the DNA is TGTGCCAGTACCATGGACAGGGAAACAGATACGCAGTATTTT.

The V gene is TRBV10-3, the J gene TRBJ1-6; D not resolved. CDR1 and CDR2 from the germline V gene are ENHRY and SYGVKD. The CDR3 sequence is 15 residues long. Deletions cut 4 bases from V and 1 base from J, with 8 bases between. The CDR3 loop reads CAISVQSSYNSPLHF. The CDR3 region has the DNA TGTGCCATCAGTGTACAGTCATCCTATAATTCACCCCTCCACTTT.

This chain joins TRBV19 and TRBJ1-6; unclear D gene. This CDR3 spans 12 amino acids. The ends were cut back, 4 bases at V and 14 bases at J, with 12 bases in the middle. Germline CDR1 LNHDA, CDR2 SQIVND (reference sequence). CDR3 coding DNA: TGTGCCAGTAGTACCCCCGGAGGCTCCCTCCACTTT. Protein product: CASSTPGGSLHF.